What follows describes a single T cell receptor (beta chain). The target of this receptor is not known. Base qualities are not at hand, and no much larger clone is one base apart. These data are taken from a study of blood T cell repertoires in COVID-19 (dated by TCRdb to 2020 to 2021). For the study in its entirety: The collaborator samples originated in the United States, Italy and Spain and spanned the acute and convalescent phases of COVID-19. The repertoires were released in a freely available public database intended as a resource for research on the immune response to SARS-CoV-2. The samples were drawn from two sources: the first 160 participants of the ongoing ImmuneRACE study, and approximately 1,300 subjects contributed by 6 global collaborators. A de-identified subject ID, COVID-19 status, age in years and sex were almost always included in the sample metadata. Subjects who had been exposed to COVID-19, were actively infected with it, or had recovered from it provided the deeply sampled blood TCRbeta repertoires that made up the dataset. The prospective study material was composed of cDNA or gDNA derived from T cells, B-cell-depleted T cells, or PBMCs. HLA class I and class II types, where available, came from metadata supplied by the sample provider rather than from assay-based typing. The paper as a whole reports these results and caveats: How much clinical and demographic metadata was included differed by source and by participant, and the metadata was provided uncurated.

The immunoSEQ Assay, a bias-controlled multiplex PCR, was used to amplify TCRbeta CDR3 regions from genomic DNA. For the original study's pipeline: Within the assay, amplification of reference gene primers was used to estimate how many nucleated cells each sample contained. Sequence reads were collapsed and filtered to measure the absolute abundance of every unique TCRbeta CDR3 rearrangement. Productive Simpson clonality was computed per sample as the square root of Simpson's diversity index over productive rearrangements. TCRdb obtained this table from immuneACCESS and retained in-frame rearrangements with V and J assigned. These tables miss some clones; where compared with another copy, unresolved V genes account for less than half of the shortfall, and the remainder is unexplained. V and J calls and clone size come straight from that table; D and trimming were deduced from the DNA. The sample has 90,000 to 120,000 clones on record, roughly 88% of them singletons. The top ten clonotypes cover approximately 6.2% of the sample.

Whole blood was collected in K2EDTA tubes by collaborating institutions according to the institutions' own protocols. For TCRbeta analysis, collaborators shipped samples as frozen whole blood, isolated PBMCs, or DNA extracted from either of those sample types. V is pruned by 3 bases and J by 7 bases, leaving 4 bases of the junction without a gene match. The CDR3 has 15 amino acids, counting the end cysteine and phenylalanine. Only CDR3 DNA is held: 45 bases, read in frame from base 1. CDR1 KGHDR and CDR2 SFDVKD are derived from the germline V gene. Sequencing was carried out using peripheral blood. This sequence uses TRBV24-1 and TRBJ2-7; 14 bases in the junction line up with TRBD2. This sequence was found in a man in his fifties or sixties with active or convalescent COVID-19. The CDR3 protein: CATSDNGLAGGEQYF. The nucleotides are TGTGCCACCAGTGATAATGGACTAGCGGGAGGAGAGCAGTACTTC.